This T cell receptor (beta chain) was identified in a study of PD-1 blockade in classical Hodgkin lymphoma. Findings and caveats of the study: Differences between repertoires have undefined causes, possibly disease activity or prior therapy. Newly diagnosed patients had baseline TCR diversity that was reportedly lower than that of healthy donors.

CDR3 length: 11 amino acids. Germline lookup yields CDR1 SNHLY and CDR2 FYNNEI. Trimming took off 3 bases at V and 3 bases at J, with 3 bases between the two ends. Points on this clone: Antigen: not known.

The time point denotes: newly diagnosed, previously untreated cHL patient sample. Untreated, newly diagnosed classical Hodgkin lymphoma PBMCs served for comparison. Generated by immunoSEQ multiplex PCR, the TCRdb table keeps only in-frame clones and is missing some. Of over 15,000 clones listed, 75% to 90% were seen once; the top ten hold almost 4%. This TCR was recovered from a human donor with classical Hodgkin lymphoma. Sample: peripheral blood mononuclear cells (PBMCs). This chain links TRBV2 with TRBJ2-7, with D unresolved. CDR3 in amino acids: CASSDGYEQYF. The CDR3 DNA reads TGTGCCAGCAGTGATGGCTACGAGCAGTACTTC. Together with reference TRBV2 and TRBJ2-7, the CDR3 gives the full variable domain: EPEVTQTPSHQVTQMGQEVILRCVPISNHLYFYWYRQILGQKVEFLVSFYNNEISEKSEIFDDQFSVERPDGSNFTLKIRSTKLEDSAMYFCASSDGYEQYFGPGTRLTVT.